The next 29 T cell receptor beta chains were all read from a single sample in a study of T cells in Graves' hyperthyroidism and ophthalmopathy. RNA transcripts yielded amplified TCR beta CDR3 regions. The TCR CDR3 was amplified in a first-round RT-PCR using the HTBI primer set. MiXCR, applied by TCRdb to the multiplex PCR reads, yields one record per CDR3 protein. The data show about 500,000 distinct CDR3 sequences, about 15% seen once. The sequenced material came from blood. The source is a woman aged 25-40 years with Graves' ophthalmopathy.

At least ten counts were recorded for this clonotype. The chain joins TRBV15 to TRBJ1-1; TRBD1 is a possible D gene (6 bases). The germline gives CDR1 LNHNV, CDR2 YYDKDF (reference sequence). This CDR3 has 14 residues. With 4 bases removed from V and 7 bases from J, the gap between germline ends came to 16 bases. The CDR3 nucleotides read TGTGCCACCAGCACTCCCCCCCCAGGGGTTGAAGCTTTCTTT. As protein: CATSTPPPGVEAFF.

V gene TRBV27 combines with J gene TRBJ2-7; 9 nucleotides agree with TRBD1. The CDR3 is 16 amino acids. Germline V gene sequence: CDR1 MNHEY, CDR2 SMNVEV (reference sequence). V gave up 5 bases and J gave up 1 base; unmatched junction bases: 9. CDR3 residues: CASSLYPQGASYEQYF. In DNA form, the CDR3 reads TGTGCCAGCAGTCTATATCCACAGGGGGCGTCCTACGAGCAGTACTTC.

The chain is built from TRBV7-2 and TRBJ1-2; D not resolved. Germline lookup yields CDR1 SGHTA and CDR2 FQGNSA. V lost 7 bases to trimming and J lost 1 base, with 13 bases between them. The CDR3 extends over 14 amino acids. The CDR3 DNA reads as TGTGCCAGCAAAAGGGCGGGAGATAACTATGGCTACACCTTC. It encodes CASKRAGDNYGYTF.

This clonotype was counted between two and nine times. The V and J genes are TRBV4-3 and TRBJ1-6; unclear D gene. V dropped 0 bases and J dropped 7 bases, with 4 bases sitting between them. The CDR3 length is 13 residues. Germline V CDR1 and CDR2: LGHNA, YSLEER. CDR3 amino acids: CASSQERNSPLHF. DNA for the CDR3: TGCGCCAGCAGCCAAGAGCGGAATTCACCCCTCCACTTT.

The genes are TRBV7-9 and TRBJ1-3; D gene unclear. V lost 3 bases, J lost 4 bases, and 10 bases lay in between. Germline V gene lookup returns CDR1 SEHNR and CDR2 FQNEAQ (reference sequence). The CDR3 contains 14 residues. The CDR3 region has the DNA TGTGCCAGCAGCTTTAATCAAAAAGGAAACACCATATATTTT. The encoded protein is CASSFNQKGNTIYF.

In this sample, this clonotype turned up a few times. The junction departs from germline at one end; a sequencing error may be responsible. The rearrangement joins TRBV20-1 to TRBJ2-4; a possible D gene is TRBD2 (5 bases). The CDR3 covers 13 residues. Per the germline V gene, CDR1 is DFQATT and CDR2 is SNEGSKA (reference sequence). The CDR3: CSAREVAKSIQYF. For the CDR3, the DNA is TGCAGTGCTAGGGAGGTAGCCAAAAGCATTCAGTACTTC.

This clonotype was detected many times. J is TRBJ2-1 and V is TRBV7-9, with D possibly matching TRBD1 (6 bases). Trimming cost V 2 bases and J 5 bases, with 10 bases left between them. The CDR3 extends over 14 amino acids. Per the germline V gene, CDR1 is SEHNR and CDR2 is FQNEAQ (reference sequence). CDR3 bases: TGTGCCAGCAGCTTAACACAGGGAGACAATGAGCAGTTCTTC. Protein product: CASSLTQGDNEQFF.

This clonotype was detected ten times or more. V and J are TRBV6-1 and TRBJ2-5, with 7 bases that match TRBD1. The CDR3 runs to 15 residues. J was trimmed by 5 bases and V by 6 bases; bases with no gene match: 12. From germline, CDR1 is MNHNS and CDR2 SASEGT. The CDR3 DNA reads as TGTGCCAGCAGGAGGGTGAACAGGGGCCAGGAGACCCAGTACTTC. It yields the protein CASRRVNRGQETQYF.

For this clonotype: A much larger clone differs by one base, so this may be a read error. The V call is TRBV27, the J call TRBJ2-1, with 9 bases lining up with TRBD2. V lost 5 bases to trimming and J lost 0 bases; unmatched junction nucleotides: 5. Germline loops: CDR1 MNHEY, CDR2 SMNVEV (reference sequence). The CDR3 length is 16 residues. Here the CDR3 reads CASSPLAGSSYNEQFF. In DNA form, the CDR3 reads TGTGCCAGCAGTCCCCTAGCGGGAAGCTCCTACAATGAGCAGTTCTTC.

The CDR3 is CASSVEDSGHEQYF. DNA for the CDR3: TGTGCCAGCAGCGTAGAAGACAGCGGCCACGAGCAGTACTTC. J is TRBJ2-7 and V is TRBV9, with D perhaps given as TRBD1 or TRBD2 (5 bases each). With 0 bases removed from V and 5 bases from J, the gap between germline ends came to 12 bases. Germline V gene data show CDR1 as SGDLS and CDR2 as YYNGEE. The CDR3 covers 14 residues.

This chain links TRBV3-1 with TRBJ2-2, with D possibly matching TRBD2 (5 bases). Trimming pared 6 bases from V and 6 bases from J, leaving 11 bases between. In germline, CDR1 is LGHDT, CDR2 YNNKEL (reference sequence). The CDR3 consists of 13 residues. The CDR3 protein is CASSRRSPGELFF. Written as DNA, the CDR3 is TGTGCCAGCAGTCGGAGGTCCCCCGGGGAGCTGTTTTTT.

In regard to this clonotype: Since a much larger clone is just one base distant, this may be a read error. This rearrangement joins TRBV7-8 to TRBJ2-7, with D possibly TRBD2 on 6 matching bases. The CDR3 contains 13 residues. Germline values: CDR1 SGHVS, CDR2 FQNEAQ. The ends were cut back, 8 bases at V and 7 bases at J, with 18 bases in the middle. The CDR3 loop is CASWGDPSNEQYF. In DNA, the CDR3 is TGTGCCAGCTGGGGGGACCCTTCCAATGAGCAGTACTTC.

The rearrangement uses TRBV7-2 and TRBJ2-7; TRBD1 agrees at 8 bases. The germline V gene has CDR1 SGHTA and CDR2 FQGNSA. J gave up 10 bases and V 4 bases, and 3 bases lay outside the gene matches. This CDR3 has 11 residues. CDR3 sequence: CASSSTGDQYF. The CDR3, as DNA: TGTGCCAGCAGCTCGACAGGGGATCAGTACTTC.

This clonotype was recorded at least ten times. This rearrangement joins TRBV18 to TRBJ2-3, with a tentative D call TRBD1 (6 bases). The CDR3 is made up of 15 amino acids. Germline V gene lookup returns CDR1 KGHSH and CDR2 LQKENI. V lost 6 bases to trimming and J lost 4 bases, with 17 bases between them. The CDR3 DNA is TGTGCCAGCTCTCAACAGGGAATGGGGGCAGATACGCAGTATTTT. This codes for CASSQQGMGADTQYF. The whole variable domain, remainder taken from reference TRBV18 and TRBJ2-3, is NAGVMQNPRHLVRRRGQEARLRCSPMKGHSHVYWYRQLPEEGLKFMVYLQKENIIDESGMPKERFSAEFPKEGPSILRIQQVVRGDSAAYFCASSQQGMGADTQYFGPGTRLTVL.

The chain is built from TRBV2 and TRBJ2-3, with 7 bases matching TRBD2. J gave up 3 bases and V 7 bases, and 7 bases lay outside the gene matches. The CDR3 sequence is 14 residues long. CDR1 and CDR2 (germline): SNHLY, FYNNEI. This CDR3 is CASKAGDSTDTQYF. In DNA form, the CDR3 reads TGTGCCAGCAAGGCGGGAGATTCGACAGATACGCAGTATTTT.

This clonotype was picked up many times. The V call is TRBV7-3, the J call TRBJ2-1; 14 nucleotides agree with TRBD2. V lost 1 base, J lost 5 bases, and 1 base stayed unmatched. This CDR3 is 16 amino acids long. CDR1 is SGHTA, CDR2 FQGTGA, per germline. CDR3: CASSLRLAGGNNEQFF. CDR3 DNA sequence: TGTGCCAGCAGCTTAAGACTAGCGGGGGGGAACAATGAGCAGTTCTTC.

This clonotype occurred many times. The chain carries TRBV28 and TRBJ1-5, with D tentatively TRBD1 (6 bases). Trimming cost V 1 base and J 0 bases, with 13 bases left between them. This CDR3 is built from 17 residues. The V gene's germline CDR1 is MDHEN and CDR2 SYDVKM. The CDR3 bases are TGTGCCAGCAGTTTATCCAGGGGAACTTATAGCAATCAGCCCCAGCATTTT. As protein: CASSLSRGTYSNQPQHF.

CDR3 residues: CASSQDFVWGETQYF. The CDR3 DNA sequence: TGCGCCAGCAGCCAAGATTTCGTCTGGGGGGAGACCCAGTACTTC. This rearrangement joins TRBV4-3 to TRBJ2-5; D is perhaps TRBD1 or TRBD2 (5 bases each). The V gene lost 0 bases and the J gene lost 5 bases, with 13 bases spanning the gap. The CDR3 contains 15 residues. Germline V gene data show CDR1 as LGHNA and CDR2 as YSLEER.

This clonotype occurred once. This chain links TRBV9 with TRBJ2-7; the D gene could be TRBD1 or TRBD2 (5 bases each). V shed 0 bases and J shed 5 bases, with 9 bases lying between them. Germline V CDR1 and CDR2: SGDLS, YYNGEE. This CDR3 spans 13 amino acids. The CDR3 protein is CASSVVSGHEQYF. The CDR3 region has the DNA TGTGCCAGCAGCGTAGTGTCGGGGCACGAGCAGTACTTC.

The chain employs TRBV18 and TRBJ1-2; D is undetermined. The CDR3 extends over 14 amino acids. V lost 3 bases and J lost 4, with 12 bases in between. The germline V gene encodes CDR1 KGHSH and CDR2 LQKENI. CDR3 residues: CASSPSNFPYGYTF. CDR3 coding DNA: TGTGCCAGCTCACCTTCTAATTTCCCCTATGGCTACACCTTC. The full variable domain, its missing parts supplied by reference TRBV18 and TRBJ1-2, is NAGVMQNPRHLVRRRGQEARLRCSPMKGHSHVYWYRQLPEEGLKFMVYLQKENIIDESGMPKERFSAEFPKEGPSILRIQQVVRGDSAAYFCASSPSNFPYGYTFGSGTRLTVV.

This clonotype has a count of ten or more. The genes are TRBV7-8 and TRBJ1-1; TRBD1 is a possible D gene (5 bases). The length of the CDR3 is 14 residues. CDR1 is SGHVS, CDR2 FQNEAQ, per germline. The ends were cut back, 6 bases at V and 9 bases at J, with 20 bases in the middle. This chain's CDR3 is CASRHKRGSAKAFF. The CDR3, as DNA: TGTGCCAGCAGGCACAAAAGGGGCAGTGCTAAAGCTTTCTTT.

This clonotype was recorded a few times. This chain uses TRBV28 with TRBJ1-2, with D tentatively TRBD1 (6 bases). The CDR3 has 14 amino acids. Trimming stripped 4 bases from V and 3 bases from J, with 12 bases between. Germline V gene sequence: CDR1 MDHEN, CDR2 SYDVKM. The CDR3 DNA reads TGTGCCAGCAGTTCCTTGGAGGGGGACTATGGCTACACCTTC. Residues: CASSSLEGDYGYTF.

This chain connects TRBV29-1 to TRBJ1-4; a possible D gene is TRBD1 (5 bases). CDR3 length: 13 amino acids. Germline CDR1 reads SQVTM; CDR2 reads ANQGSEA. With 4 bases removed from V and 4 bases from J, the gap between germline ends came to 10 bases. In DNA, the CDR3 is TGCAGCGTTGGGCAGGGCGTTAATGAAAAACTGTTTTTT. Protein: CSVGQGVNEKLFF.

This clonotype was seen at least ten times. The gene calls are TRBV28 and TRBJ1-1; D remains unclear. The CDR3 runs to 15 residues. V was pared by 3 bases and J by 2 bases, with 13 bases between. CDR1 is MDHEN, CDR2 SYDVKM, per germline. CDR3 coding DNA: TGTGCCAGCAGTTTTCTTTCGGCCAGTAACACTGAAGCTTTCTTT. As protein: CASSFLSASNTEAFF.

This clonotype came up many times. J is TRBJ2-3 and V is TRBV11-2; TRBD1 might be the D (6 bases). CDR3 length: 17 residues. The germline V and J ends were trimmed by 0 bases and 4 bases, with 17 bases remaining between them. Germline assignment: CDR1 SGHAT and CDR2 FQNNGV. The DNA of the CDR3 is TGTGCCAGCAGCTTAGAAAAGGACAGACCAGCCGCAGATACGCAGTATTTT. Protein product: CASSLEKDRPAADTQYF.

DNA for the CDR3: TGTGCCAGCAGCAAAGACAGAGGGAAACAAGAGACCCAGTACTTC. It translates to CASSKDRGKQETQYF. The gene calls are TRBV7-9 and TRBJ2-5; either TRBD1 or TRBD2 may supply D (5 bases each). The CDR3 is 15 amino acids. The V gene's germline CDR1 is SEHNR and CDR2 FQNEAQ (reference sequence). The V end was cut by 5 bases, the J end by 2 bases, with 15 bases between.

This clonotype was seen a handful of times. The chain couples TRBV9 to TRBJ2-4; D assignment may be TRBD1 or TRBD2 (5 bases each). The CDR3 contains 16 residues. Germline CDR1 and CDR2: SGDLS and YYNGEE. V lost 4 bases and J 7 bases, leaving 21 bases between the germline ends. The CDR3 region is CASSPRDAESGNIQYF. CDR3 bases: TGTGCCAGCAGCCCACGGGACGCCGAATCTGGGAACATTCAGTACTTC.

CDR3 protein: CSASRRGEAFF. The CDR3 DNA reads as TGCAGTGCTAGTCGCAGGGGTGAAGCTTTCTTT. V gene TRBV20-1 combines with J gene TRBJ1-1, with D possibly being TRBD1 (6 bases). The ends were cut back, 3 bases at V and 7 bases at J, with 9 bases in the middle. Germline V gene lookup returns CDR1 DFQATT and CDR2 SNEGSKA (reference sequence). This CDR3 region has 11 residues.

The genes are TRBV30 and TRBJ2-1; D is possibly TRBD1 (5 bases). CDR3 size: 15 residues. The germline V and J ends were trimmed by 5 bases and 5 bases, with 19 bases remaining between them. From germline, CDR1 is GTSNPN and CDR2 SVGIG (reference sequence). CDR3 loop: CAWGAPQNSNNEQFF. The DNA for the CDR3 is TGTGCCTGGGGGGCTCCACAGAACAGTAACAATGAGCAGTTCTTC.